What follows describes a single T cell receptor (beta chain). Germline V gene data show CDR1 as SGHAT and CDR2 as FQNNGV. Unmatched junction bases numbered 11, after V lost 6 bases and J lost 8 bases. The CDR3 is 15 amino acids. Libraries were prepared by immunoSEQ multiplex PCR; TCRdb keeps only in-frame clonotypes and omits some of them. The sample holds 280,000 or so clones, 85% seen once. The sample originates from a study of blood T cell repertoires in COVID-19. Study summary: Acute-phase and convalescent COVID-19 samples originated in the United States, Italy and Spain.

This sequence was found in a human donor in a cohort sampled during active COVID-19. This rearrangement joins TRBV11-2 to TRBJ1-4; TRBD1 agrees at 8 bases. The sequenced sample consisted of peripheral blood. CDR3 amino acids: CASSLVQGVGEKLFF. CDR3 DNA: TGTGCCAGCAGTTTGGTACAGGGGGTGGGGGAAAAACTGTTTTTT.